The present T cell receptor beta chain was sequenced within a study of vaccination effects on CD4 cells after COVID-19. Method: immunoSEQ multiplex PCR; TCRdb's copy keeps in-frame clones and lacks some. The sample has roughly 24,000 clones, over 60% seen once. Before any sequencing was done, the ViraFEST assay used viral peptide pools to expand antigen-specific CD4+ T cells. After more than 8 days in culture, the CD4+ T cells were isolated. Subjects were given two BNT162b2 or mRNA-1273 vaccine doses. V was clipped by 0 bases and J by 4 bases; unmatched bases: 5. This CDR3 has 16 residues. The germline CDR1 and CDR2 sequences are MRHNA and SNTAGT. As for this clone: Its antigen is not identified.

The source was CD4+ T cells from PBMCs cultured with HCoV-NL63 spike peptides, collected after COVID-19 vaccination. The clonotype comes from a human donor who received a COVID-19 vaccine. The rearrangement joins TRBV6-4 to TRBJ2-3, with 9 bases lining up with TRBD2. The CDR3 spells CASSDSVAGGPDTQYF. The CDR3 DNA is TGTGCCAGCAGTGACTCGGTGGCGGGGGGGCCAGATACGCAGTATTTT.